This TCR beta chain was sequenced in a study of human T cells and chemical hapten exposure. This clonotype has a count of ten or more. As yet, its antigen is unknown. General study findings and limits: Unchanged with DPC sensitization were TCRs above 1 in 1000 frequency.

Time point meaning: patch test 3, about 24 weeks after DPC sensitization. The treatment was: therapeutic diphenylcyclopropenone sensitization with weekly scalp DPC. Prior to each patch test being applied, blood was drawn. Unique molecular identifiers were linked by the library to individual cDNA molecules. TCRdb itself ran the RACE reads through MiXCR, one entry per CDR3 protein. The table records about 82,000 distinct CDR3 sequences, under 15% of them present only once. Looked up from germline, CDR1 is DFQATT and CDR2 is SNEGSKA (reference sequence). The CDR3 spans 13 residues. V was trimmed by 3 bases and J by 3 bases, leaving 9 bases between them.

The specimen comprised whole blood, sampled in connection with sensitization to the hapten diphenylcyclopropenone (DPC). The clonotype originates from a woman in her fifties or sixties with alopecia areata. Some clones in this sample may be carry-over from other donors' samples. V gene TRBV20-1 combines with J gene TRBJ1-5; TRBD1 might be the D (5 bases). CDR3 nucleotides: TGCAGTGCTAGGAAGGGGACCAATCAGCCCCAGCATTTT. Translated: CSARKGTNQPQHF.